Following are 8 T cell receptor beta chains from one sample sequenced in a study of beta chain features in type 1 diabetes. Expressed TCRB transcripts got sequenced, as all isolated RNA was reverse transcribed. Assay: immunoSEQ multiplex PCR; the TCRdb copy retains only in-frame clones and omits some. In the table there are 810,000 or so clones, 15% to 20% of which are singletons. The sample consisted of naive CD4+ T cells from blood. These receptors all stem from a woman in her late teens or twenties in good health.

The chain carries TRBV19 and TRBJ2-3; 11 positions agree with TRBD2. Germline V gives CDR1 LNHDA, CDR2 SQIVND (reference sequence). V dropped 4 bases and J dropped 6; count of bases not matched to a gene: 9. The CDR3 sequence is 16 residues long. The CDR3 sequence: CASSTRTSGRGDTQYF. In DNA, the CDR3 is TGTGCCAGTAGTACGCGGACTAGCGGGCGGGGGGATACGCAGTATTTT.

This clone was seen more than once but under ten times. The chain combines TRBV6-6 with TRBJ2-1; no clear D. The CDR3 is 11 amino acids. CDR1 is MNHNY and CDR2 is SVGAGI in the germline V gene (reference sequence). The V and J ends lost 5 bases and 4 bases respectively, with 3 bases between them. CDR3 loop: CASSQYNEQFF. The CDR3 coding sequence is TGTGCCAGCAGTCAGTACAATGAGCAGTTCTTC.

This clone was picked up a small number of times. This chain connects TRBV2 to TRBJ2-3; TRBD1 might be the D (5 bases). The CDR3 has 16 residues. The germline V gene has CDR1 SNHLY and CDR2 FYNNEI. Trimming removed 6 bases from V and 3 bases from J, with 19 bases in between. CDR3 DNA: TGTGCCAGCAGGGCCAGGTTCAGGGTCCTAACAGATACGCAGTATTTT. Translating gives CASRARFRVLTDTQYF.

The chain joins TRBV7-3 to TRBJ1-4; D uncertain. The V end was cut by 4 bases, the J end by 8 bases, with 11 bases between. The CDR3 is 13 amino acids. Germline values: CDR1 SGHTA, CDR2 FQGTGA. As DNA, the CDR3 is TGTGCCAGCAGCTGGACCCCGGGGGAAAAACTGTTTTTT. Translating it yields CASSWTPGEKLFF.

This clone appeared a few times. Other DNA sequences in the same sample also yield this CDR3. The chain joins TRBV18 to TRBJ2-3; D not certain. Germline CDR1 KGHSH, CDR2 LQKENI. Trimming cost V 2 bases and J 2 bases, with 8 bases left between them. The CDR3 consists of 14 residues. The chain's CDR3 is CASSPATHTDTQYF. The CDR3 coding sequence is TGTGCCAGCTCACCAGCGACACACACAGATACGCAGTATTTT.

The chain carries TRBV4-3 and TRBJ2-1, with TRBD2 matching 7 bases. Trimming removed 2 bases from V and 3 bases from J; junction bases left unmatched: 10. This CDR3 has 17 residues. Germline V gene data show CDR1 as LGHNA and CDR2 as YSLEER. The CDR3 is CASSQRRSSGHYNEQFF. CDR3 nucleotides: TGCGCCAGCAGCCAAAGACGTTCTAGCGGACACTACAATGAGCAGTTCTTC.

The CDR3, as DNA: TGTGCCAGCAGCTTAGAGTCGCGACAAAGGGGGTACAATGAGCAGTTCTTC. Translated, it gives CASSLESRQRGYNEQFF. This rearrangement joins TRBV7-9 to TRBJ2-1; D possibly corresponds to TRBD1 (6 bases). CDR1 is SEHNR, CDR2 FQNEAQ, per germline (reference sequence). V was shortened by 1 base and J by 4 bases, with 17 bases between the two germline ends. The CDR3 covers 17 residues.

Only a few counts were recorded for this clone. The gene calls are TRBV15 and TRBJ2-3; D is unclear. Looked up from germline, CDR1 is LNHNV and CDR2 is YYDKDF (reference sequence). V was clipped by 0 bases and J by 0 bases, with 19 bases between them. The CDR3 consists of 19 residues. The chain's CDR3 is CATSRDLVDLLLSTDTQYF. The CDR3 DNA sequence: TGTGCCACCAGCAGAGATTTGGTCGACCTTCTACTTAGCACAGATACGCAGTATTTT. The full variable domain, with the rest looked up from reference TRBV15 and TRBJ2-3, is DAMVIQNPRYQVTQFGKPVTLSCSQTLNHNVMYWYQQKSSQAPKLLFHYYDKDFNNEADTPDNFQSRRPNTSFCFLDIRSPGLGDTAMYLCATSRDLVDLLLSTDTQYFGPGTRLTVL.